This is a list of T cell receptor beta chains from one sample in a study of blood T cell repertoires in COVID-19. Using immunoSEQ multiplex PCR, the repertoire was profiled, and TCRdb retains in-frame clones only, with some absent. The sample includes fewer than 200,000 clones, roughly 80% of them seen just once. Sample: PBMCs or T cells enriched from blood (not recorded which). Every receptor here comes from a woman between 40 and 55 years old with acute COVID-19. The CDR3 runs from the conserved cysteine through the conserved F or W. The D gene is left open where the match is weak. Not all rows give a size; the values are once, few, many and, for expanded clones, a class.

CDR3aa: CASSPGTSGSWGTDTQYF
CDR3nt: TGCGCCAGCAGCCCCGGGACTAGCGGGAGTTGGGGCACAGATACGCAGTATTTT
v_gene: TRBV5-1
len: 18
j_gene: TRBJ2-3
abundance: NA
d_gene: TRBD2

CDR3aa: CASSPPGKNEKLFF
CDR3nt: TGTGCCAGCTCACCCCCAGGGAAGAATGAAAAACTGTTTTTT
v_gene: TRBV18
len: 14
j_gene: TRBJ1-4
abundance: NA
d_gene: NA

CDR3aa: CASSYSGDDYGYTF
CDR3nt: TGTGCCAGCAGTTACTCCGGGGATGACTATGGCTACACCTTC
v_gene: TRBV6-2/TRBV6-3
len: 14
j_gene: TRBJ1-2
abundance: NA
d_gene: NA

CDR3aa: CAWSFGTGSYGYTF
CDR3nt: TGTGCCTGGAGCTTCGGGACAGGAAGCTATGGCTACACCTTC
v_gene: TRBV30
len: 14
j_gene: TRBJ1-2
abundance: NA
d_gene: TRBD1

CDR3aa: CASSEQGAGYGYTF
CDR3nt: TGTGCCAGTAGTGAACAGGGGGCAGGTTATGGCTACACCTTC
v_gene: TRBV19
len: 14
j_gene: TRBJ1-2
abundance: once
d_gene: TRBD1

CDR3aa: CASSARVADDYNEQFF
CDR3nt: TGTGCCAGCAGCGCAAGAGTAGCGGACGACTACAATGAGCAGTTCTTC
v_gene: TRBV5-6
len: 16
j_gene: TRBJ2-1
abundance: NA
d_gene: NA

CDR3aa: CATSDPGTGYGYTF
CDR3nt: TGTGCCACCAGTGATCCCGGGACAGGCTATGGCTACACCTTC
v_gene: TRBV24-1
len: 14
j_gene: TRBJ1-2
abundance: NA
d_gene: TRBD1

CDR3aa: CASSPPGLQETQYF
CDR3nt: TGCGCCAGCAGCCCCCCAGGACTCCAAGAGACCCAGTACTTC
v_gene: TRBV4-1
len: 14
j_gene: TRBJ2-5
abundance: NA
d_gene: NA

CDR3aa: CASRLTGDTEAFF
CDR3nt: TGTGCCAGCAGACTGACAGGGGACACTGAAGCTTTCTTT
v_gene: TRBV7-9
len: 13
j_gene: TRBJ1-1
abundance: NA
d_gene: TRBD1

CDR3aa: CASSLDRSGYTF
CDR3nt: TGTGCCAGCAGTCTTGACAGGAGTGGCTACACCTTC
v_gene: TRBV2
len: 12
j_gene: TRBJ1-2
abundance: few
d_gene: NA

CDR3aa: CASSIVGDRGGQPQHF
CDR3nt: TGTGCCAGTAGTATAGTGGGGGACAGGGGTGGACAGCCCCAGCATTTT
v_gene: TRBV19
len: 16
j_gene: TRBJ1-5
abundance: once
d_gene: TRBD1

CDR3aa: CASSLIGMTGKAFF
CDR3nt: TGTGCCAGCAGCTTAATAGGAATGACAGGAAAAGCTTTCTTT
v_gene: TRBV7-3
len: 14
j_gene: TRBJ1-1
abundance: once
d_gene: NA

CDR3aa: CASRGTGLPYGYTF
CDR3nt: TGTGCCAGCAGGGGGACAGGGCTCCCCTATGGCTACACCTTC
v_gene: TRBV3-1/TRBV3-2
len: 14
j_gene: TRBJ1-2
abundance: NA
d_gene: TRBD1

CDR3aa: CSAPAGYEQYF
CDR3nt: TGCAGTGCTCCGGCGGGATACGAGCAGTACTTC
v_gene: TRBV20-1
len: 11
j_gene: TRBJ2-7
abundance: NA
d_gene: NA

CDR3aa: CSHQSRTSGKLCSYNEQFF
CDR3nt: TGTTCTCATCAATCCAGGACTAGCGGGAAACTTTGCTCCTACAATGAGCAGTTCTTC
v_gene: TRBV24-1
len: 19
j_gene: TRBJ2-1
abundance: NA
d_gene: TRBD2

CDR3aa: CASARGGHGRETQYF
CDR3nt: TGTGCCAGCGCGCGGGGGGGACACGGGAGGGAGACCCAGTACTTC
v_gene: TRBV6-5
len: 15
j_gene: TRBJ2-5
abundance: NA
d_gene: TRBD2

CDR3aa: CAWSVLEHYNEQFF
CDR3nt: TGTGCCTGGAGTGTACTAGAACACTACAATGAGCAGTTCTTC
v_gene: TRBV30
len: 14
j_gene: TRBJ2-1
abundance: once
d_gene: NA

CDR3aa: CASPEWSGMGDEQFF
CDR3nt: TGTGCCAGCCCCGAATGGAGCGGGATGGGTGATGAGCAGTTCTTC
v_gene: TRBV2
len: 15
j_gene: TRBJ2-1
abundance: few
d_gene: TRBD2

CDR3aa: CASQGQAPYGYTF
CDR3nt: TGTGCCAGCCAGGGACAGGCTCCTTATGGCTACACCTTC
v_gene: TRBV28
len: 13
j_gene: TRBJ1-2
abundance: once
d_gene: TRBD1

CDR3aa: CSVEDQGAETQYF
CDR3nt: TGCAGCGTTGAAGATCAGGGGGCGGAGACCCAGTACTTC
v_gene: TRBV29-1
len: 13
j_gene: TRBJ2-5
abundance: NA
d_gene: TRBD1

CDR3aa: CASSSRASSGTYNEQFF
CDR3nt: TGTGCCAGCAGCTCCCGTGCCTCTAGCGGGACCTACAATGAGCAGTTCTTC
v_gene: TRBV7-3
len: 17
j_gene: TRBJ2-1
abundance: once
d_gene: TRBD2

CDR3aa: CATSDFGPGTSGRWGTDTQYF
CDR3nt: TGTGCCACCAGTGATTTTGGCCCCGGGACTAGCGGGAGGTGGGGCACAGATACGCAGTATTTT
v_gene: TRBV24-1
len: 21
j_gene: TRBJ2-3
abundance: NA
d_gene: TRBD2

CDR3aa: CASRDGQGAAYGYTF
CDR3nt: TGTGCCAGCAGGGACGGACAGGGGGCGGCCTATGGCTACACCTTC
v_gene: TRBV6-5
len: 15
j_gene: TRBJ1-2
abundance: few
d_gene: TRBD1

CDR3aa: CASKRSGTLGNEQFF
CDR3nt: TGTGCCAGCAAAAGATCCGGGACTTTGGGCAATGAGCAGTTCTTC
v_gene: TRBV2
len: 15
j_gene: TRBJ2-1
abundance: few
d_gene: NA

CDR3aa: CASSQRGSPQYF
CDR3nt: TGTGCCAGCAGTCAAAGGGGCTCCCCACAGTACTTC
v_gene: TRBV14
len: 12
j_gene: TRBJ2-4
abundance: NA
d_gene: NA

CDR3aa: CASSFRGDRGNQPQHF
CDR3nt: TGTGCCAGTAGTTTTCGGGGGGACAGGGGGAATCAGCCCCAGCATTTT
v_gene: TRBV19
len: 16
j_gene: TRBJ1-5
abundance: NA
d_gene: TRBD1

CDR3aa: CASSPQGQGCSHTDTQYF
CDR3nt: TGTGCCAGCAGCCCCCAAGGACAGGGTTGTAGCCACACAGATACGCAGTATTTT
v_gene: TRBV21-1
len: 18
j_gene: TRBJ2-3
abundance: NA
d_gene: NA

CDR3aa: CASSRTGVAKNIQYF
CDR3nt: TGTGCCAGCAGTCGGACAGGGGTGGCCAAAAACATTCAGTACTTC
v_gene: TRBV28
len: 15
j_gene: TRBJ2-4
abundance: NA
d_gene: TRBD1

CDR3aa: CASSLPGARVAFF
CDR3nt: TGTGCCAGCAGTTTACCTGGGGCCCGCGTGGCTTTCTTT
v_gene: TRBV28
len: 13
j_gene: TRBJ1-1
abundance: few
d_gene: NA

CDR3aa: CASSLQGDYGYTF
CDR3nt: TGTGCCAGTAGTTTACAGGGGGACTATGGCTACACCTTC
v_gene: TRBV19
len: 13
j_gene: TRBJ1-2
abundance: NA
d_gene: TRBD1

CDR3aa: CAILGLANTGELFF
CDR3nt: TGTGCCATCCTTGGACTTGCGAACACCGGGGAGCTGTTTTTT
v_gene: TRBV6-5
len: 14
j_gene: TRBJ2-2
abundance: NA
d_gene: NA

CDR3aa: CASSSLREYGYTF
CDR3nt: TGTGCCAGCAGTTCTTTACGGGAATATGGCTACACCTTC
v_gene: TRBV12-3/TRBV12-4
len: 13
j_gene: TRBJ1-2
abundance: once
d_gene: NA

CDR3aa: CASSTGGAQPQHF
CDR3nt: TGTGCCAGTAGTACAGGGGGCGCCCAGCCCCAGCATTTT
v_gene: TRBV19
len: 13
j_gene: TRBJ1-5
abundance: NA
d_gene: TRBD1

CDR3aa: CASSSRTANTEAFF
CDR3nt: TGCGCCAGCAGCTCAAGGACAGCGAACACTGAAGCTTTCTTT
v_gene: TRBV5-1
len: 14
j_gene: TRBJ1-1
abundance: NA
d_gene: NA

CDR3aa: CASSISGYGYTF
CDR3nt: TGTGCCAGTAGTATATCCGGCTATGGCTACACCTTC
v_gene: TRBV19
len: 12
j_gene: TRBJ1-2
abundance: NA
d_gene: NA

CDR3aa: CASSYGIGQGGTGTFF
CDR3nt: TGTGCCAGCAGTTACGGCATAGGACAGGGAGGGACTGGAACTTTCTTT
v_gene: TRBV6-5
len: 16
j_gene: TRBJ1-1
abundance: NA
d_gene: TRBD1

CDR3aa: CASSQPWTGRMDTIYF
CDR3nt: TGTGCCAGCAGCCAACCTTGGACAGGGCGTATGGACACCATATATTTT
v_gene: TRBV3-1/TRBV3-2
len: 16
j_gene: TRBJ1-3
abundance: NA
d_gene: TRBD1

CDR3aa: CATSDRGQVNNEQFF
CDR3nt: TGTGCCACCAGTGACCGCGGACAGGTAAACAATGAGCAGTTCTTC
v_gene: TRBV24-1
len: 15
j_gene: TRBJ2-1
abundance: NA
d_gene: TRBD1

CDR3aa: CSADTGRETQYF
CDR3nt: TGCAGCGCTGATACAGGGCGAGAGACCCAGTACTTC
v_gene: TRBV29-1
len: 12
j_gene: TRBJ2-5
abundance: NA
d_gene: NA

CDR3aa: CASSPVGVYTGELFF
CDR3nt: TGTGCCAGCAGCCCAGTAGGGGTCTACACCGGGGAGCTGTTTTTT
v_gene: TRBV7-9
len: 15
j_gene: TRBJ2-2
abundance: NA
d_gene: NA

CDR3aa: CAAHQGALSGANVLTF
CDR3nt: TGTGCCGCACATCAGGGGGCTCTCTCTGGGGCCAACGTCCTGACTTTC
v_gene: TRBV2
len: 16
j_gene: TRBJ2-6
abundance: many
d_gene: TRBD1

CDR3aa: CASSLGQGNFYEQYF
CDR3nt: TGTGCCAGCAGCTTGGGACAGGGAAACTTCTACGAGCAGTACTTC
v_gene: TRBV5-4
len: 15
j_gene: TRBJ2-7
abundance: NA
d_gene: TRBD1

CDR3aa: CASSLRDRDTQYF
CDR3nt: TGTGCCAGCAGTTTACGGGACAGGGATACGCAGTATTTT
v_gene: TRBV12-3/TRBV12-4
len: 13
j_gene: TRBJ2-3
abundance: few
d_gene: TRBD1